This TCR beta chain was identified in a study of blood T cell repertoires in COVID-19. Study-level background: The United States, Italy and Spain were the sources of the acute and convalescent COVID-19 samples.

Patients from Seattle were sampled longitudinally, starting during active infection. Sequencing used immunoSEQ multiplex PCR; TCRdb keeps in-frame clones, though not all of them. The data hold some 160,000 clones, with roughly 93% observed a single time. V was clipped by 1 base and J by 7 bases, with 8 bases between them. Germline loops: CDR1 ENHRY, CDR2 SYGVKD. The CDR3 contains 12 residues. The sequence derives from a man aged 18 to 29 with COVID-19, enrolled during active disease. The chain couples TRBV10-3 to TRBJ2-7; D is perhaps TRBD2 (5 bases). The material sequenced was peripheral blood. The CDR3 here is CAISEYRGEQYF. CDR3 DNA: TGTGCCATCAGTGAGTATAGAGGGGAGCAGTACTTC.